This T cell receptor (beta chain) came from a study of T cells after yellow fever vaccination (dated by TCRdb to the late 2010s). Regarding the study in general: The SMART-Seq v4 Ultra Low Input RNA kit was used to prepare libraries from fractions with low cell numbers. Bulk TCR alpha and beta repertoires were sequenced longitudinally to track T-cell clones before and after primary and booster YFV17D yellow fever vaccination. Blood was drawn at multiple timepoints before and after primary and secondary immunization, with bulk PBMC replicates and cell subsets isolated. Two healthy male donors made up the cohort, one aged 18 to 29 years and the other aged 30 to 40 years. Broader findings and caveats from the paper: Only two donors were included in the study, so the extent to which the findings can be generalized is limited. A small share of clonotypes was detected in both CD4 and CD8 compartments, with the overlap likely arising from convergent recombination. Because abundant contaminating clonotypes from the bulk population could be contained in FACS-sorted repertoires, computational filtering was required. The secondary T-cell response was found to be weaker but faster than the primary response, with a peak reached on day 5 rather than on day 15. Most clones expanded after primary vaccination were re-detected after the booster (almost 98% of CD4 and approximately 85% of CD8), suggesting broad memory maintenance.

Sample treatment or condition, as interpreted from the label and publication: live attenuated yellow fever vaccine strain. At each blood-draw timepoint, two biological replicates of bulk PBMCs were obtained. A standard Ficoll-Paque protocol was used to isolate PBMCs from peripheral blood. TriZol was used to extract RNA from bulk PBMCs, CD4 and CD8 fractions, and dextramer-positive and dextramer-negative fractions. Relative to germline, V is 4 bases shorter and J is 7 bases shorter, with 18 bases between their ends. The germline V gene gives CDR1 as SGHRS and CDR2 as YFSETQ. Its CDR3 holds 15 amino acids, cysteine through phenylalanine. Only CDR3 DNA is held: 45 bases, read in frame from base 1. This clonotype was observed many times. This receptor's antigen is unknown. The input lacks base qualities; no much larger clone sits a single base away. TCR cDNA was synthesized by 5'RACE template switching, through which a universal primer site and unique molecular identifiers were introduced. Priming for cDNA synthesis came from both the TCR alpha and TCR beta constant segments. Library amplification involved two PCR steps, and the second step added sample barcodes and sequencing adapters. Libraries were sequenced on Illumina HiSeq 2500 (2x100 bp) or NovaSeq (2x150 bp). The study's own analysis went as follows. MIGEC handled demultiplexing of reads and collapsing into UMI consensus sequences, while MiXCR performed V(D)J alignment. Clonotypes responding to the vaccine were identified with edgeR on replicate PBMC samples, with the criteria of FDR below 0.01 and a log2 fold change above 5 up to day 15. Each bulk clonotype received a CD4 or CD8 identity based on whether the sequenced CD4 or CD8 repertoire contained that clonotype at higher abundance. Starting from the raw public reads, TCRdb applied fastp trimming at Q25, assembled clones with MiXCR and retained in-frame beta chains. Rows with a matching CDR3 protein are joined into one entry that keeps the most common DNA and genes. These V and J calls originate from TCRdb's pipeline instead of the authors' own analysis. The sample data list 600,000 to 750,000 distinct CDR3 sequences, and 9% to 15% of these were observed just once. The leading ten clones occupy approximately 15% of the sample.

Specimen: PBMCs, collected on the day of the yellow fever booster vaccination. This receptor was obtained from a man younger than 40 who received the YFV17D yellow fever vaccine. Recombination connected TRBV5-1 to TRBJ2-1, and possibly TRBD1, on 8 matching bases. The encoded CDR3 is CASSQTDREGNEQFF. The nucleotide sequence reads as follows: TGCGCCAGCAGCCAAACGGACAGGGAGGGGAATGAGCAGTTCTTC.